The clone carrying this TCR beta chain was seen at least ten times. Its antigen is currently unknown. These data are taken from a study of early T cells in non-severe SARS-CoV-2 infection. On the study more broadly: The authors sequenced bulk RNA from unsorted whole blood, leaving chains unpaired.

Trimming took 5 bases from V and 3 from J, leaving 13 bases between them. The CDR3 is 15 residues long. Individual cDNA molecules were tagged with unique molecular identifiers. TCRdb independently ran MiXCR on the 5' RACE reads; one entry per CDR3 protein. The sample holds tens of thousands of distinct CDR3 sequences, under 15% seen once. Study-wide points: Anti-spike CD8 responses were favored by VDJdb matching, which missed private and CD4 specificities.

Sequencing was done on a sample of whole blood. The chain recombines TRBV12-3 or TRBV12-4 with TRBJ2-2, with D tentatively TRBD1 or TRBD2 (5 bases each). The sequence came from an adult who was a healthcare worker with PCR-confirmed SARS-CoV-2 infection or an uninfected control (not recorded which). The DNA of the CDR3 is TGTGCCAGCAGTCCGGGGCCTACTGACACCGGGGAGCTGTTTTTT. Protein: CASSPGPTDTGELFF.